The 30 T cell receptor beta chains in this list originate from one sample, sequenced in a study of blood T cell repertoires in COVID-19. Libraries were prepared by immunoSEQ multiplex PCR; TCRdb keeps only in-frame clonotypes and omits some of them. In the table there are about 240,000 clones, approximately 90% of which are singletons. The sequencing input was PBMCs or T cells enriched from blood (not recorded which). These receptors were collected from a woman aged 25 to 39 who had recovered from COVID-19.

The chain carries TRBV4-2 and TRBJ1-2; 8 bases agree with TRBD1. The V segment lost 1 base and the J segment 4 bases; nucleotides outside the gene matches: 5. The CDR3 contains 15 residues. Germline V gene lookup returns CDR1 LGHNA and CDR2 YNFKEQ. CDR3 residues: CASSQAQGGVYGYTF. CDR3 DNA sequence: TGTGCCAGCAGCCAAGCACAGGGGGGTGTCTATGGCTACACCTTC.

The count of this clone is one. This chain connects TRBV30 to TRBJ2-7; 8 bases are a match to TRBD1. The V gene's germline CDR1 is GTSNPN and CDR2 SVGIG (reference sequence). The CDR3 has 14 amino acids. J gave up 2 bases and V 0 bases, and 3 bases lay outside the gene matches. Written as DNA, the CDR3 is TGTGCCTGGAGTGTAGACAGGGGTACCTACGAGCAGTACTTC. Its protein product is CAWSVDRGTYEQYF.

The chain combines TRBV28 with TRBJ2-7, with D tentatively TRBD2 (5 bases). The germline V gene has CDR1 MDHEN and CDR2 SYDVKM. V lost 7 bases to trimming and J lost 2 bases, with 15 bases between them. This CDR3 region has 14 residues. CDR3 DNA: TGTGCCAGCAATGCCCAGCGGAGGACCTACGAGCAGTACTTC. As protein: CASNAQRRTYEQYF.

V and J are TRBV19 and TRBJ1-2; D might be TRBD1 (5 bases). Trimming cost V 0 bases and J 8 bases, with 16 bases left between them. The CDR3 is made up of 15 amino acids. Germline-derived CDR1 and CDR2 are LNHDA and SQIVND (reference sequence). CDR3 nucleotides: TGTGCCAGTAGTATAGATCTATTTCAGGGCTCGGGCTACACCTTC. Its translation: CASSIDLFQGSGYTF.

The chain joins TRBV19 to TRBJ1-1; possibly TRBD1 for D (5 bases). The CDR3 has 16 residues. The V end was cut by 8 bases, the J end by 0 bases, with 19 bases between. Germline CDR1 reads LNHDA; CDR2 reads SQIVND (reference sequence). The CDR3 DNA reads as TGTGCCAGTCTATACAGGACGGACGTTATGAACACTGAAGCTTTCTTT. It translates to CASLYRTDVMNTEAFF.

This CDR3 reads CASSRRQNTGELFF. The CDR3 nucleotides are TGTGCCAGCAGTCGTCGACAGAACACCGGGGAGCTGTTTTTT. The gene calls are TRBV6-5 and TRBJ2-2, with unresolved D. Trimming pared 5 bases from V and 1 base from J, leaving 8 bases between. This CDR3 spans 14 amino acids. Germline CDR1 and CDR2: MNHEY and SVGAGI.

J is TRBJ2-7 and V is TRBV19; 13 bases agree with TRBD2. V gave up 7 bases and J gave up 2 bases; unmatched junction bases: 2. Germline V lookup: CDR1 LNHDA, CDR2 SQIVND (reference sequence). This CDR3 contains 14 residues. The CDR3: CASKGTSGAYEQYF. CDR3 DNA: TGTGCCAGTAAAGGGACTAGCGGGGCCTACGAGCAGTACTTC. Full variable domain (missing parts from reference TRBV19 and TRBJ2-7): DGGITQSPKYLFRKEGQNVTLSCEQNLNHDAMYWYRQDPGQGLRLIYYSQIVNDFQKGDIAEGYSVSREKKESFPLTVTSAQKNPTAFYLCASKGTSGAYEQYFGPGTRLTVT.

The rearrangement uses TRBV5-8 and TRBJ1-6; 8 positions agree with TRBD1. Unmatched junction bases numbered 5, after V lost 0 bases and J lost 0 bases. Germline lookup yields CDR1 SGHTS and CDR2 YDEGEE. The CDR3 has 18 amino acids. The CDR3 loop is CASSLGGQGSSYNSPLHF. The CDR3 coding sequence is TGTGCCAGCAGCTTGGGCGGACAGGGAAGCTCCTATAATTCACCCCTCCACTTT.

The chain has TRBV11-3 and TRBJ2-1; a weak D match, TRBD1 (5 bases). This CDR3 has 13 residues. With 5 bases removed from V and 12 bases from J, the gap between germline ends came to 17 bases. The germline V gene has CDR1 SGHNT and CDR2 YENEEA. Written as DNA, the CDR3 is TGTGCCAGCAGCCCTGGGGATCTAGGGGTGCAGTTCTTC. It is translated as CASSPGDLGVQFF. The full variable domain, completed using reference TRBV11-3 and TRBJ2-1, is EAGVVQSPRYKIIEKKQPVAFWCNPISGHNTLYWYLQNLGQGPELLIRYENEEAVDDSQLPKDRFSAERLKGVDSTLKIQPAELGDSAVYLCASSPGDLGVQFFGPGTRLTVL.

The CDR3 region is CASSQSGNYGYTF. As DNA, the CDR3 is TGTGCCAGCAGCCAGTCAGGGAACTATGGCTACACCTTC. The chain links TRBV4-2 to TRBJ1-2; possible D gene TRBD1, 5 bases. This CDR3 contains 13 residues. V lost 3 bases, J lost 2 bases, and 7 bases lay in between. Germline CDR1 and CDR2: LGHNA and YNFKEQ.

The chain recombines TRBV9 with TRBJ1-2; 7 bases map to TRBD1. The CDR3 extends over 14 amino acids. The germline gives CDR1 SGDLS, CDR2 YYNGEE. Trimming at V came to 0 bases and at J to 7 bases, leaving 6 bases not matched to a gene. The CDR3 sequence is CASSVVDREFGYTF. The CDR3 nucleotides read TGTGCCAGCAGCGTAGTTGACAGGGAGTTTGGCTACACCTTC.

The V call is TRBV28, the J call TRBJ1-6, with D perhaps TRBD1 (5 bases). CDR1 MDHEN and CDR2 SYDVKM come from the germline V gene. V lost 2 bases, J lost 12 bases, and 8 bases lay in between. The CDR3 has 12 residues. CDR3 sequence: CASSLGGEPLHF. DNA for the CDR3: TGTGCCAGCAGTTTAGGGGGGGAACCCCTCCACTTT. Based on the CDR3 plus reference TRBV28 and TRBJ1-6, the full variable domain is DVKVTQSSRYLVKRTGEKVFLECVQDMDHENMFWYRQDPGLGLRLIYFSYDVKMKEKGDIPEGYSVSREKKERFSLILESASTNQTSMYLCASSLGGEPLHFGNGTRLTVT.

This clone was observed a few times. This chain joins TRBV4-3 and TRBJ1-3; D is uncertain. CDR3 length: 15 residues. Between the trimmed V and J ends, which lost 0 bases and 0 bases, there was a span of 6 bases. Germline V CDR1 and CDR2: LGHNA, YSLEER. CDR3 protein: CASSQDVSSGNTIYF. CDR3 nucleotide sequence: TGCGCCAGCAGCCAAGACGTGAGCTCTGGAAACACCATATATTTT.

The chain couples TRBV19 to TRBJ2-7; TRBD1 matches at 9 bases. V was clipped by 5 bases and J by 6 bases; unmatched bases: 8. From germline, CDR1 is LNHDA and CDR2 SQIVND (reference sequence). The CDR3 runs 14 residues. CDR3 loop: CASSWTGDLGEQYF. The DNA for the CDR3 is TGTGCCAGTAGTTGGACAGGGGATCTGGGCGAGCAGTACTTC.

This sequence joins TRBV9 and TRBJ2-7; maybe TRBD2 (5 bases). Trimming shortened V by 7 bases and J by 0 bases, and 14 bases separated the two germline ends. Germline values: CDR1 SGDLS, CDR2 YYNGEE. The CDR3 is made up of 14 amino acids. CDR3 protein: CASGLASSSYEQYF. The CDR3 DNA reads TGTGCCAGCGGACTCGCCTCAAGCTCCTACGAGCAGTACTTC.

This clone was seen more than once but under ten times. The CDR3 spells CASSEAVTGNVVAFF. As DNA, the CDR3 is TGTGCCAGCAGTGAAGCGGTCACAGGGAATGTAGTGGCTTTCTTT. V and J are TRBV6-1 and TRBJ1-1; possibly TRBD1 for D (6 bases). V was cut by 0 bases and J by 11 bases, with 19 bases left in between. The CDR3 extends over 15 amino acids. The germline V gene encodes CDR1 MNHNS and CDR2 SASEGT.

This rearrangement joins TRBV4-1 to TRBJ2-1; the D gene is possibly TRBD2 (5 bases). Germline V gene data show CDR1 as MGHRA and CDR2 as YSYEKL. This CDR3 region has 17 residues. V lost 4 bases, J lost 7 bases, and 23 bases lay in between. The CDR3 reads CASSPLVGFGKRNEQFF. The CDR3, as DNA: TGCGCCAGCAGCCCACTAGTAGGGTTCGGGAAGAGGAATGAGCAGTTCTTC.

The chain uses TRBV3-1 (or the pseudogene TRBV3-2) and TRBJ2-7; D is ambiguous. The CDR3 covers 11 residues. The ends were cut back, 0 bases at V and 7 bases at J, with 4 bases in the middle. Per the germline V gene, CDR1 is LGHDT and CDR2 is YNNKEL (reference sequence). The DNA of the CDR3 is TGTGCCAGCAGCCAAGATTTAGAGCAGTACTTC. This encodes CASSQDLEQYF.

The chain combines TRBV4-2 with TRBJ1-3; D not resolved. Per the germline V gene, CDR1 is LGHNA and CDR2 is YNFKEQ. V was trimmed by 0 bases and J by 2 bases, leaving 8 bases between them. The length of the CDR3 is 15 residues. This chain's CDR3 is CASSQDRGAGNTIYF. For the CDR3, the DNA is TGTGCCAGCAGCCAAGATCGGGGAGCTGGAAACACCATATATTTT.

This clone has only a few counts. The rearrangement links TRBV29-1 to TRBJ1-2; 8 bases are a match to TRBD1. The CDR3 totals 12 residues. Germline V gene data show CDR1 as SQVTM and CDR2 as ANQGSEA. V lost 4 bases to trimming and J lost 3 bases; unmatched junction nucleotides: 1. CDR3 residues: CSVVTGDYGYTF. CDR3 in DNA: TGCAGCGTTGTGACAGGGGACTATGGCTACACCTTC.

The CDR3 DNA sequence: TGTGCCAGCAGTTCTCACAGGGGGGTGAACACTGAAGCTTTCTTT. The encoded protein is CASSSHRGVNTEAFF. The chain is built from TRBV27 and TRBJ1-1, with 8 bases fitting TRBD1. The CDR3 has 15 residues. V lost 4 bases, J lost 0 bases, and 4 bases stayed unmatched. From germline, CDR1 is MNHEY and CDR2 SMNVEV (reference sequence).

The chain is built from TRBV7-2 and TRBJ2-7, with TRBD2 identical over 9 bases. The germline V gene has CDR1 SGHTA and CDR2 FQGNSA. The V and J ends lost 1 base and 4 bases, in that order; junction bases with no gene match: 8. The CDR3 sequence is 16 residues long. CDR3 residues: CASSLVSGTSRYEQYF. The CDR3 DNA sequence: TGTGCCAGCAGCTTAGTCTCCGGGACTAGCAGGTACGAGCAGTACTTC. The full variable domain, its missing parts supplied by reference TRBV7-2 and TRBJ2-7, is GAGVSQSPSNKVTEKGKDVELRCDPISGHTALYWYRQSLGQGLEFLIYFQGNSAPDKSGLPSDRFSAERTGGSVSTLTIQRTQQEDSAVYLCASSLVSGTSRYEQYFGPGTRLTVT.

This clone has a single count. The chain employs TRBV7-9 and TRBJ1-2, with 8 bases aligning to TRBD1. Germline trimming cut 1 base from V and 7 bases from J; bases unmatched to any gene: 2. This CDR3 has 13 residues. Germline CDR1 is SEHNR and CDR2 is FQNEAQ (reference sequence). The CDR3, as DNA: TGTGCCAGCAGCTTAGGGACAGGGATTGGCTACACCTTC. As protein: CASSLGTGIGYTF.

CDR3 loop: CASSFRGPQIGETQYF. CDR3 nucleotide sequence: TGTGCCAGCAGCTTCAGGGGGCCCCAAATCGGAGAGACCCAGTACTTC. The chain joins TRBV5-5 to TRBJ2-5, with 8 bases lining up with TRBD1. The CDR3 is made up of 16 amino acids. Germline CDR1 is SGHKS and CDR2 is YYEKEE (reference sequence). V shed 2 bases, J shed 4 bases, and the junction held 10 bases outside the gene matches.

The V and J genes are TRBV3-1 (or the pseudogene TRBV3-2) and TRBJ1-1, with D unresolved. The CDR3 sequence is 13 residues long. Looked up from germline, CDR1 is LGHDT and CDR2 is YNNKEL (reference sequence). Deletions cut 4 bases from V and 3 bases from J, with 9 bases between. In DNA, the CDR3 is TGTGCCAGCAGCCCCCTGTTCTACACTGAAGCTTTCTTT. Protein sequence: CASSPLFYTEAFF.

The genes are TRBV6-4 and TRBJ2-1; TRBD2 agrees at 9 bases. This CDR3 is 18 amino acids long. The V segment lost 5 bases and the J segment 7 bases; nucleotides outside the gene matches: 18. From germline, CDR1 is MRHNA and CDR2 SNTAGT. The CDR3 here is CASSPPSKIAGERNEQFF. The CDR3, as DNA: TGTGCCAGCAGTCCTCCCTCTAAAATAGCGGGAGAAAGAAATGAGCAGTTCTTC.

This clone was seen just once. Written as DNA, the CDR3 is TGTGCCAGCTCTGACCAGGGGGTTAGCACAGATACGCAGTATTTT. It yields the protein CASSDQGVSTDTQYF. The chain recombines TRBV18 with TRBJ2-3; 7 nucleotides align to TRBD1. V lost 6 bases and J lost 0; bases outside the gene matches: 6. Germline V gives CDR1 KGHSH, CDR2 LQKENI. This CDR3 region has 15 residues. The full variable domain, with the rest looked up from reference TRBV18 and TRBJ2-3, is NAGVMQNPRHLVRRRGQEARLRCSPMKGHSHVYWYRQLPEEGLKFMVYLQKENIIDESGMPKERFSAEFPKEGPSILRIQQVVRGDSAAYFCASSDQGVSTDTQYFGPGTRLTVL.

The rearrangement links TRBV11-3 to TRBJ2-5; D is perhaps TRBD2 (5 bases). Trimming stripped 5 bases from V and 3 bases from J, with 13 bases between. Germline-derived CDR1 and CDR2 are SGHNT and YENEEA. This CDR3 region has 14 residues. The CDR3 sequence is CASSRSTAEETQYF. DNA for the CDR3: TGTGCCAGCAGCAGATCCACAGCGGAAGAGACCCAGTACTTC.

This chain connects TRBV5-1 to TRBJ1-1; 7 bases align to TRBD1. Unmatched junction bases numbered 9, after V lost 3 bases and J lost 4 bases. The CDR3 runs to 15 residues. The germline V gene has CDR1 SGHRS and CDR2 YFSETQ. This CDR3 is CASSWMRGPGTEAFF. The DNA of the CDR3 is TGCGCCAGCAGCTGGATGAGGGGGCCGGGCACTGAAGCTTTCTTT.

The V and J genes are TRBV5-8 and TRBJ1-2; TRBD1 matches at 7 bases. The CDR3 runs to 15 residues. Per the germline V gene, CDR1 is SGHTS and CDR2 is YDEGEE. The V segment lost 1 base and the J segment 1 base; nucleotides outside the gene matches: 4. In nucleotides, the CDR3 is TGTGCCAGCAGCTTGCGTCAGGGGGGTAACTATGGCTACACCTTC. Its translation: CASSLRQGGNYGYTF.